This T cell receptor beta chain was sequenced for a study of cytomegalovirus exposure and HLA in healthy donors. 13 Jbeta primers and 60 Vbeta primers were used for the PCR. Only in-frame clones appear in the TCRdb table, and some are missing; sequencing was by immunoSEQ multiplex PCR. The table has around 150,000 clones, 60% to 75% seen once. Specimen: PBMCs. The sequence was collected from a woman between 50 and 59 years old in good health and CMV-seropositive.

The chain's CDR3 is CAWNPRMVKTNSNYGYTF. CDR3 bases: TGTGCCTGGAATCCTAGAATGGTCAAGACGAATTCTAACTATGGCTACACCTTC. V and J are TRBV30 and TRBJ1-2; D gene uncertain. The germline gives CDR1 GTSNPN, CDR2 SVGIG (reference sequence). The CDR3 runs 18 residues. With 4 bases removed from V and 0 bases from J, the gap between germline ends came to 24 bases.